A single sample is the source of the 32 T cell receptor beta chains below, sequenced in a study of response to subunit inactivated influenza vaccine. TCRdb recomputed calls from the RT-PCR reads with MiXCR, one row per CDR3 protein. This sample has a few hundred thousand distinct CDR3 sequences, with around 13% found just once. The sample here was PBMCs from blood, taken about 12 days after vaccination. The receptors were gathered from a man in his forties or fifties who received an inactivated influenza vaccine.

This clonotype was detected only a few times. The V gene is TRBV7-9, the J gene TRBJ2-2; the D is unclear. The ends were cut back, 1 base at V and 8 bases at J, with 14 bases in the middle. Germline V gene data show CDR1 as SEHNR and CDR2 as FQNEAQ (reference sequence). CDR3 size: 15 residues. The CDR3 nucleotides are TGTGCCAGCAGCTTAGTAGGAGTGATGAATGGGGAGCTGTTTTTT. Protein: CASSLVGVMNGELFF.

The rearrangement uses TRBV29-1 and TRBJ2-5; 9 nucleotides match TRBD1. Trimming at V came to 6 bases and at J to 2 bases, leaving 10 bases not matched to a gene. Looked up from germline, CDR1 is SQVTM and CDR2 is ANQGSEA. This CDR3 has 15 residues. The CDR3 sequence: CSVARAGQGQETQYF. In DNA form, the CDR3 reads TGCAGCGTAGCCCGGGCGGGACAGGGACAAGAGACCCAGTACTTC.

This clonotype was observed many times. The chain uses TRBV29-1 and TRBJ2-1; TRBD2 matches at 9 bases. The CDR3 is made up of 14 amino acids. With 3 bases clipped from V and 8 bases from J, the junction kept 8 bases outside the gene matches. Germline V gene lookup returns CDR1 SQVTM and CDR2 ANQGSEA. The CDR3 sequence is CSVDPVAGDHEQFF. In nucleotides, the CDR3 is TGCAGCGTTGATCCGGTAGCGGGAGACCATGAGCAGTTCTTC.

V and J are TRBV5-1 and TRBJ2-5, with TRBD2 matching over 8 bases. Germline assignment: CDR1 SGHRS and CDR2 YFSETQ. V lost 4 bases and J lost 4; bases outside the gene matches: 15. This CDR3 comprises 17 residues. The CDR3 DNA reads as TGCGCCAGCAGCCACACCTTTCGGGGACTAGAAGGAGAGACCCAGTACTTC. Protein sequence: CASSHTFRGLEGETQYF.

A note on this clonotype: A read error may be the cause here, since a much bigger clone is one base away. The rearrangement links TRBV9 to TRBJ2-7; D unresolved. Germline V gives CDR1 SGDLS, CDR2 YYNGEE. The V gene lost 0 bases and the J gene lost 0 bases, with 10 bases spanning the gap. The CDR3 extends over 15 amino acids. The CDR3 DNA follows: TGTGCCAGCAGCGTAGCAGCGCGGAGCTCCTACGAGCAGTACTTC. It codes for CASSVAARSSYEQYF. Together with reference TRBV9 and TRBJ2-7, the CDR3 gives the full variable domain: DSGVTQTPKHLITATGQRVTLRCSPRSGDLSVYWYQQSLDQGLQFLIQYYNGEERAKGNILERFSAQQFPDLHSELNLSSLELGDSALYFCASSVAARSSYEQYFGPGTRLTVT.

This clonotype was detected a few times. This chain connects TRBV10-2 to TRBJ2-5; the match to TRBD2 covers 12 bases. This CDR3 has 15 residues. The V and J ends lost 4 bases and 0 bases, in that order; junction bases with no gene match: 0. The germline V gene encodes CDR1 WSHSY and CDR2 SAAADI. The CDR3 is CASSGTSGDQETQYF. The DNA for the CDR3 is TGCGCCAGCAGTGGGACTAGCGGGGACCAAGAGACCCAGTACTTC.

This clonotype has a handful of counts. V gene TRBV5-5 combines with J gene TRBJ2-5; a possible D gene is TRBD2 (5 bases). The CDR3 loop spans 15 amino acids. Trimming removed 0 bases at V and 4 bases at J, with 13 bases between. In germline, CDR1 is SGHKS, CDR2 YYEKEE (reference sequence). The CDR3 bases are TGTGCCAGCAGCTTGGAGCACCTACTAGGAGAGACCCAGTACTTC. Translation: CASSLEHLLGETQYF.

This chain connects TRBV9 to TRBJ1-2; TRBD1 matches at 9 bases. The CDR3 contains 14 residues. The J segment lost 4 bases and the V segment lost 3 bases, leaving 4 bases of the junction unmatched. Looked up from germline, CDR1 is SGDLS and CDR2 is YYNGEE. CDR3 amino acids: CASSAGQGSYGYTF. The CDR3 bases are TGTGCCAGCAGCGCCGGACAGGGGAGCTATGGCTACACCTTC.

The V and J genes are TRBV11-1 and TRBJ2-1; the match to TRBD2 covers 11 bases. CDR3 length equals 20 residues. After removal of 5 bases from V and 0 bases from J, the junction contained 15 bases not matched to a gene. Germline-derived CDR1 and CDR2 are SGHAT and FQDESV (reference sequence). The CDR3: CASSRLGGLAGGSSYNEQFF. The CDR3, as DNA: TGTGCCAGCAGCCGCCTGGGAGGGCTAGCGGGAGGTAGCTCCTACAATGAGCAGTTCTTC.

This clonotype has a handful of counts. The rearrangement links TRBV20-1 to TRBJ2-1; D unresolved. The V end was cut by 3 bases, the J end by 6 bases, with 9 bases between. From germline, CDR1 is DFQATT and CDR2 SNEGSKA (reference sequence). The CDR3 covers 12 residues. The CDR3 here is CSASPFANEQFF. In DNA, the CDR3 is TGCAGTGCTAGTCCGTTTGCCAATGAGCAGTTCTTC.

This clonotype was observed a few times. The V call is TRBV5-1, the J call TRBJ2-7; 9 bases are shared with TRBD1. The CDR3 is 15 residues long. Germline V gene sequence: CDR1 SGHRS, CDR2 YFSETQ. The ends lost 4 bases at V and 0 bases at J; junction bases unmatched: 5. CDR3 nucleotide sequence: TGCGCCAGCAGCCCCGGGACAGGGCTCTCCTACGAGCAGTACTTC. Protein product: CASSPGTGLSYEQYF.

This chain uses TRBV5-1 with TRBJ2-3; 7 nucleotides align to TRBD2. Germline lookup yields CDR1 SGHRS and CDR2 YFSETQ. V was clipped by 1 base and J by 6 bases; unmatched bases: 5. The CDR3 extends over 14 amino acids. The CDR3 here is CASSLTSAIDTQYF. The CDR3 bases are TGCGCCAGCAGCTTGACTAGCGCCATTGATACGCAGTATTTT. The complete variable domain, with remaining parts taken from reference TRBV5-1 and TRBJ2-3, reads KAGVTQTPRYLIKTRGQQVTLSCSPISGHRSVSWYQQTPGQGLQFLFEYFSETQRNKGNFPGRFSGRQFSNSRSEMNVSTLELGDSALYLCASSLTSAIDTQYFGPGTRLTVL.

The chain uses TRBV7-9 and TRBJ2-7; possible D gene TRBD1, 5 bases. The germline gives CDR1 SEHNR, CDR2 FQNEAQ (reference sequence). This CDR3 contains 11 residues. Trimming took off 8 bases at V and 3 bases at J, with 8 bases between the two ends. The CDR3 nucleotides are TGTGCCAGCCAGCAGGGCTACGAGCAGTACTTC. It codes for CASQQGYEQYF.

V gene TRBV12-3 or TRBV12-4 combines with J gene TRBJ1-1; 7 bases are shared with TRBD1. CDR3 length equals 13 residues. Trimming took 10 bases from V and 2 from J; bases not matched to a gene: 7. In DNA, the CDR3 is TGTGCCACATCGACAGGGCTTAACACTGAAGCTTTCTTT. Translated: CATSTGLNTEAFF.

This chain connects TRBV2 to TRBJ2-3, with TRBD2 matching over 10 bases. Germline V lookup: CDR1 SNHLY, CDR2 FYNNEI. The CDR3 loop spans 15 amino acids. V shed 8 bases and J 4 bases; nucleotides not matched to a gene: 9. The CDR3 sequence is CASRQWLAGADTQYF. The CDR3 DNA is TGTGCCAGCCGTCAGTGGCTAGCGGGAGCAGATACGCAGTATTTT.

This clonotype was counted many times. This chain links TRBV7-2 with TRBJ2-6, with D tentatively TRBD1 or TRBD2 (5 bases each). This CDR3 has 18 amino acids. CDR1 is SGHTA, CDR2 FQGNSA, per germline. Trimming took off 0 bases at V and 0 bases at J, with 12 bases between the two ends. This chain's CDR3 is CASSLARDGFSGANVLTF. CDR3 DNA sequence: TGTGCCAGCAGCTTAGCACGGGACGGATTCTCTGGGGCCAACGTCCTGACTTTC.

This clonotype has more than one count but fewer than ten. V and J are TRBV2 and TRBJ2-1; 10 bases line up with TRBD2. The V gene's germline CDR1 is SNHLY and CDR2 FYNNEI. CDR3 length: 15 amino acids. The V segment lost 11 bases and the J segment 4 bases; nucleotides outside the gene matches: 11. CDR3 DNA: TGTGCCCCGCGGGCTAGCGGGGGTTCTTACAATGAGCAGTTCTTC. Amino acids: CAPRASGGSYNEQFF.

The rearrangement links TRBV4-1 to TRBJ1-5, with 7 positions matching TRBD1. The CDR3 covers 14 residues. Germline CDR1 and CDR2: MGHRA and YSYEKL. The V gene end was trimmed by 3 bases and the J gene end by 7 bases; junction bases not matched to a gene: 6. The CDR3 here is CASSQRQGEQPQHF. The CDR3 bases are TGCGCCAGCAGCCAGAGACAGGGAGAACAGCCCCAGCATTTT.

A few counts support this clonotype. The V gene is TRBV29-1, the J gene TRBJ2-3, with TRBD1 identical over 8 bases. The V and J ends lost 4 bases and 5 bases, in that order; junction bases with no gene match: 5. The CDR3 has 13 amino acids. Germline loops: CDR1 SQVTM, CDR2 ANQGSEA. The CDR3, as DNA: TGCAGCGTTGGAGAAGGGACAGGAGATACGCAGTATTTT. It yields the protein CSVGEGTGDTQYF.

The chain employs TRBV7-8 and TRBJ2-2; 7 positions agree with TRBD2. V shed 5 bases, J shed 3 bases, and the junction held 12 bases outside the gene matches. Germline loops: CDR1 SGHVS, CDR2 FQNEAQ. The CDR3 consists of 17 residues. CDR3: CASSPSWGGSDTGELFF. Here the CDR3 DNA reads TGTGCCAGCAGCCCCTCGTGGGGCGGGAGCGACACCGGGGAGCTGTTTTTT.

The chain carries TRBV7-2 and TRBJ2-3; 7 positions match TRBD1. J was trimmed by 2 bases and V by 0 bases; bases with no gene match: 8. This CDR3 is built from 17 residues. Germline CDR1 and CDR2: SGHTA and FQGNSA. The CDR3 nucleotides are TGTGCCAGCAGCTTAGCAGAGGGACAGAGCATCACAGATACGCAGTATTTT. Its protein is CASSLAEGQSITDTQYF.

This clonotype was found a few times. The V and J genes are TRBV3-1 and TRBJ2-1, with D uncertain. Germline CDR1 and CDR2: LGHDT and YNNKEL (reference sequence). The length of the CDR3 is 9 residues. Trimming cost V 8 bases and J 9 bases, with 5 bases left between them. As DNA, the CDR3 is TGTGCCAGCGATCTTGAGCAGTTCTTC. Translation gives CASDLEQFF.

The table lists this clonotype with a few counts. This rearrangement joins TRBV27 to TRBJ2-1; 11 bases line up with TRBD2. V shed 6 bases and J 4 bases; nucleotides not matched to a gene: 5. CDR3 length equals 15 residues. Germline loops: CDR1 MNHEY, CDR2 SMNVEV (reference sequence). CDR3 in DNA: TGTGCCAGCAGGACGACTAGCGGGAAATACAATGAGCAGTTCTTC. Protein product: CASRTTSGKYNEQFF.

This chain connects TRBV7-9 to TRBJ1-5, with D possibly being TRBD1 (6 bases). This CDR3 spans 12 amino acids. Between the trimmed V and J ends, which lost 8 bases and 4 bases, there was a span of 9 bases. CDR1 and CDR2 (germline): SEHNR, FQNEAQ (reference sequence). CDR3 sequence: CASAQGNQPQHF. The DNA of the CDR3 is TGTGCCAGCGCTCAGGGGAATCAGCCCCAGCATTTT.

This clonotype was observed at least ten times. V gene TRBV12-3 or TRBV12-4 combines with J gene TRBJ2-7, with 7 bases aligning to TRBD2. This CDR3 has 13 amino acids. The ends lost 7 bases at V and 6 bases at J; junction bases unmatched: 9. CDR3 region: CASIRSGSLEQYF. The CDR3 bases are TGTGCCAGCATCCGTAGCGGGTCTCTCGAGCAGTACTTC.

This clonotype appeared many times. The CDR3 loop reads CATKKESNTGELFF. The DNA of the CDR3 is TGTGCCACCAAGAAGGAATCGAACACCGGGGAGCTGTTTTTT. This rearrangement joins TRBV10-3 to TRBJ2-2; the D is unclear. V lost 10 bases to trimming and J lost 0 bases, with 12 bases between them. CDR3 length equals 14 residues. Germline assignment: CDR1 ENHRY and CDR2 SYGVKD.

CDR3 protein: CASSTTGGKTQYF. The CDR3 nucleotides are TGTGCCAGCAGTACGACAGGGGGAAAGACCCAGTACTTC. This chain connects TRBV2 to TRBJ2-5; 9 positions match TRBD1. CDR3 length: 13 residues. Trimming at V came to 5 bases and at J to 6 bases, leaving 4 bases not matched to a gene. Per the germline V gene, CDR1 is SNHLY and CDR2 is FYNNEI.

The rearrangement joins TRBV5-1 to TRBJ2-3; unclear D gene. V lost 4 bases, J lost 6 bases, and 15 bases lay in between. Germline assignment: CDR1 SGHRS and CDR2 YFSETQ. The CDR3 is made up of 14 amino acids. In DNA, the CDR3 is TGCGCCAGCAGCGGTCCAGTCTCATCGGATACGCAGTATTTT. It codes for CASSGPVSSDTQYF.

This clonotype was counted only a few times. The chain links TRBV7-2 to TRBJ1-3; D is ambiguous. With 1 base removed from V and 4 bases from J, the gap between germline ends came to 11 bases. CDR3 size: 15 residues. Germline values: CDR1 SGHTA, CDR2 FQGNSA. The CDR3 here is CASSLGGNPGNTIYF. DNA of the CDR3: TGTGCCAGCAGCTTAGGCGGGAACCCCGGAAACACCATATATTTT.

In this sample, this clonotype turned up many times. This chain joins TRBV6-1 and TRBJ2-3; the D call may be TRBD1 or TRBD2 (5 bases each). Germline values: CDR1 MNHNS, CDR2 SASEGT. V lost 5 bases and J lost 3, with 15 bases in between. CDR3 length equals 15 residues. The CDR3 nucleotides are TGTGCCAGCAGTCGGGACCGCCGCGGAACAGATACGCAGTATTTT. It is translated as CASSRDRRGTDTQYF.

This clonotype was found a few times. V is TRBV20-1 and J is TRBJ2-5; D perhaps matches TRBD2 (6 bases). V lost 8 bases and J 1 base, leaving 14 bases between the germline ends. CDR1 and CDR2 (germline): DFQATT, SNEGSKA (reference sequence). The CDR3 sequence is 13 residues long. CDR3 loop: CSTNRGSQETQYF. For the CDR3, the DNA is TGCAGTACAAATCGGGGGAGCCAAGAGACCCAGTACTTC.

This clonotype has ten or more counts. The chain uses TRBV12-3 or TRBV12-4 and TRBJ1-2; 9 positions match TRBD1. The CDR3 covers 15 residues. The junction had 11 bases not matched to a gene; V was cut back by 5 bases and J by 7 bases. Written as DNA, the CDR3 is TGTGCCAGCAGTGACGGGACAGGGAGTATCACTGGCTACACCTTC. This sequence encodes CASSDGTGSITGYTF.